Presented here are 20 T cell receptor beta chains from one specimen sequenced in a study of cytotoxic CD8 clonotypes in ibrutinib-treated CLL. Here immunoSEQ multiplex PCR was the method, and the copy in TCRdb shows in-frame clones only, minus some. The sample lists tens of thousands of clones, 55% to 65% occurring once. Sequencing used PBMCs, obtained after 24 months of ibrutinib treatment. The receptors come from a human donor with chronic lymphocytic leukemia.

This clone appeared a few times. The chain couples TRBV6-5 to TRBJ2-2, with D unclear. The CDR3 has 15 amino acids. V was shortened by 0 bases and J by 1 base, with 6 bases between the two germline ends. Germline V gene data show CDR1 as MNHEY and CDR2 as SVGAGI. The CDR3 DNA follows: TGTGCCAGCAGTTACTCGGGCAGGAACACCGGGGAGCTGTTTTTT. Its translation: CASSYSGRNTGELFF.

DNA for the CDR3: TGCAGCGTTGAAGTCCCCCCTCGAGGGATCCAATACAATGAGCAGTTCTTC. This codes for CSVEVPPRGIQYNEQFF. The rearrangement joins TRBV29-1 to TRBJ2-1, with a weak D call TRBD2 (5 bases). The CDR3 runs 17 residues. V gave up 1 base and J gave up 4 bases, with 20 bases separating them. Germline lookup yields CDR1 SQVTM and CDR2 ANQGSEA.

This rearrangement joins TRBV19 to TRBJ2-3; D gene unclear. With 7 bases removed from V and 5 bases from J, the gap between germline ends came to 7 bases. The V gene's germline CDR1 is LNHDA and CDR2 SQIVND (reference sequence). The CDR3 runs 11 residues. CDR3 region: CASKVLDTQYF. The CDR3 bases are TGTGCCAGTAAGGTTTTAGATACGCAGTATTTT.

The gene calls are TRBV19 and TRBJ2-2; 9 bases are a match to TRBD1. The V gene end was trimmed by 10 bases and the J gene end by 1 base; junction bases not matched to a gene: 1. Germline V gene data show CDR1 as LNHDA and CDR2 as SQIVND (reference sequence). The CDR3 is made up of 13 amino acids. The CDR3 sequence is CATGQGNTGELFF. CDR3 nucleotide sequence: TGTGCCACGGGACAGGGGAACACCGGGGAGCTGTTTTTT.

The chain uses TRBV21-1 and TRBJ2-5; the DNA was not compared with TRBD2, the D call given in the table. TRBV21-1 is termed a pseudogene. The CDR3 runs 17 residues. The CDR3 coding sequence is TGTGCCAGCAGCCCAAATCCTTACAGAGCGGTTAAAGAGACCCAGTACTTC. Translation gives CASSPNPYRAVKETQYF.

This chain joins TRBV5-6 and TRBJ1-2; perhaps TRBD1 as D (6 bases). Germline loops: CDR1 SGHDT, CDR2 YYEEEE. The V end lost 2 bases, the J end lost 3 bases, and 14 bases lay between the germline ends. The CDR3 is made up of 15 amino acids. The CDR3 nucleotides are TGTGCCAGCAGCTTCGGGCAGGGGCCTTACTATGGCTACACCTTC. This encodes CASSFGQGPYYGYTF.

The chain employs TRBV18 and TRBJ2-3, with D perhaps matching TRBD2 (6 bases). The V gene's germline CDR1 is KGHSH and CDR2 LQKENI. The V gene lost 1 base and the J gene lost 1 base, with 12 bases spanning the gap. This CDR3 contains 16 residues. CDR3 sequence reads: CASSPRLVAGTDTQYF. CDR3 DNA sequence: TGTGCCAGCTCACCACGACTAGTCGCCGGCACAGATACGCAGTATTTT. Together with reference TRBV18 and TRBJ2-3, the CDR3 gives the full variable domain: NAGVMQNPRHLVRRRGQEARLRCSPMKGHSHVYWYRQLPEEGLKFMVYLQKENIIDESGMPKERFSAEFPKEGPSILRIQQVVRGDSAAYFCASSPRLVAGTDTQYFGPGTRLTVL.

The V and J genes are TRBV5-1 and TRBJ2-1, with unresolved D. Trimming took off 4 bases at V and 15 bases at J, with 20 bases between the two ends. This CDR3 spans 13 amino acids. Germline CDR1 and CDR2: SGHRS and YFSETQ. As DNA, the CDR3 is TGCGCCAGCAGCCTTGATATGGGCGCGGTGCCGTTCTTC. Translation: CASSLDMGAVPFF.

The gene calls are TRBV29-1 and TRBJ2-1, with 11 bases fitting TRBD2. The ends lost 7 bases at V and 4 bases at J; junction bases unmatched: 3. Per the germline V gene, CDR1 is SQVTM and CDR2 is ANQGSEA. This CDR3 has 13 residues. The CDR3 nucleotides are TGCAGCGCGGGGACTAGCGGATACAATGAGCAGTTCTTC. Amino acids: CSAGTSGYNEQFF.

The chain is built from TRBV11-2 and TRBJ2-1; D uncertain. The V gene lost 2 bases and the J gene lost 0 bases, with 17 bases spanning the gap. In germline, CDR1 is SGHAT, CDR2 FQNNGV. This CDR3 contains 18 residues. The CDR3 nucleotides are TGTGCCAGCAGCTTAATCGGCTGGGTCGTAAGCTCCTACAATGAGCAGTTCTTC. Its protein product is CASSLIGWVVSSYNEQFF.

This clone occurred many times. The chain joins TRBV5-1 to TRBJ2-7; 11 positions agree with TRBD1. This CDR3 is 17 amino acids long. From germline, CDR1 is SGHRS and CDR2 YFSETQ. Unmatched junction bases numbered 5, after V lost 0 bases and J lost 0 bases. The CDR3 bases are TGCGCCAGCAGCTTGGGAGGGGACAGGGGGAGCTCCTACGAGCAGTACTTC. Its translation: CASSLGGDRGSSYEQYF. The full variable domain, completed using reference TRBV5-1 and TRBJ2-7, is KAGVTQTPRYLIKTRGQQVTLSCSPISGHRSVSWYQQTPGQGLQFLFEYFSETQRNKGNFPGRFSGRQFSNSRSEMNVSTLELGDSALYLCASSLGGDRGSSYEQYFGPGTRLTVT.

There are many counts of this clone. The V and J genes are TRBV11-2 and TRBJ2-1; D is undetermined. The CDR3 totals 13 residues. Trimming left V 4 bases short and J 5 bases short, with 9 bases between. Per the germline V gene, CDR1 is SGHAT and CDR2 is FQNNGV. The CDR3 loop is CASSSNSNNEQFF. The CDR3 bases are TGTGCCAGCAGCTCGAACTCAAACAATGAGCAGTTCTTC.

As concerns this clone: The same CDR3 also results from other DNA sequences found in this sample. The chain employs TRBV11-3 and TRBJ1-1, with D hard to call. The V end lost 1 base, the J end lost 2 bases, and 5 bases lay between the germline ends. The CDR3 extends over 13 amino acids. The germline gives CDR1 SGHNT, CDR2 YENEEA. CDR3 DNA: TGTGCCAGCAGCTTAGGGGGAAACACTGAAGCTTTCTTT. Translating it yields CASSLGGNTEAFF.

This rearrangement joins TRBV6-1 to TRBJ1-2, with D tentatively TRBD1 (5 bases). The V gene lost 4 bases and the J gene lost 7 bases, with 13 bases spanning the gap. The CDR3 length is 13 residues. Looked up from germline, CDR1 is MNHNS and CDR2 is SASEGT. The CDR3 spells CASSASVGGGYTF. DNA for the CDR3: TGTGCCAGCAGTGCCTCCGTTGGGGGTGGCTACACCTTC.

CDR3 in DNA: TGTGCCAGCAGCTTAGTCCAGGGGGGAACCGGGGAGCTGTTTTTT. As protein: CASSLVQGGTGELFF. The rearrangement uses TRBV11-3 and TRBJ2-2; D may be TRBD1 (7 bases). CDR1 is SGHNT and CDR2 is YENEEA in the germline V gene. V dropped 1 base and J dropped 5 bases, with 11 bases sitting between them. The CDR3 loop spans 15 amino acids.

J is TRBJ1-5 and V is TRBV28; perhaps TRBD1 as D (5 bases). The CDR3 runs to 14 residues. V was clipped by 2 bases and J by 8 bases, with 13 bases between them. Germline CDR1 reads MDHEN; CDR2 reads SYDVKM. The CDR3 DNA reads as TGTGCCAGCAGTTTACTAGGCCAGGGTAAGCCCCAGCATTTT. It specifies CASSLLGQGKPQHF.

V is TRBV29-1 and J is TRBJ1-1; a possible D gene is TRBD1 (5 bases). Germline loops: CDR1 SQVTM, CDR2 ANQGSEA. Between the trimmed V and J ends, which lost 4 bases and 7 bases, there was a span of 16 bases. The CDR3 loop spans 13 amino acids. CDR3 sequence (DNA): TGCAGCGTTGTTTGGGCAGGGCGAGGTGAAGCTTTCTTT. Amino acid sequence: CSVVWAGRGEAFF.

This chain connects TRBV19 to TRBJ1-1; 7 bases are shared with TRBD1. The germline V gene encodes CDR1 LNHDA and CDR2 SQIVND (reference sequence). Trimming removed 4 bases from V and 10 bases from J; junction bases left unmatched: 9. This CDR3 contains 13 residues. CDR3 DNA sequence: TGTGCCAGTAGTAAAAACAGGGGAGAGAGAGCTTTCTTT. Translation gives CASSKNRGERAFF.

The V gene is TRBV28, the J gene TRBJ2-7; D unclear. V lost 6 bases and J 0 bases, leaving 9 bases between the germline ends. This CDR3 has 13 residues. The germline V gene has CDR1 MDHEN and CDR2 SYDVKM. CDR3 coding DNA: TGTGCCAGCAGGCAAGATGACTCCTACGAGCAGTACTTC. Amino acids: CASRQDDSYEQYF.

The gene calls are TRBV27 and TRBJ2-1; no reliable D call. CDR1 and CDR2 (germline): MNHEY, SMNVEV (reference sequence). The CDR3 is made up of 11 amino acids. V was pared by 5 bases and J by 9 bases, with 8 bases between. In nucleotides, the CDR3 is TGTGCCAGCAGTAAAGGCGGTGAGCAGTTCTTC. This gives the protein CASSKGGEQFF.